This TCR beta chain emerged from a study of OX40 agonist ivuxolimab in advanced cancers. The CDR3 sequence is 15 residues long. After removal of 5 bases from V and 7 bases from J, the junction contained 10 bases not matched to a gene. CDR1 SGHVS and CDR2 FQNEAQ come from the germline V gene. The protocol was immunoSEQ multiplex PCR, while the TCRdb copy is restricted to in-frame clones and leaves out a portion. Counted here are about 72,000 clones, approximately 90% occurring once; the ten biggest clones make up under 1.1%. The sample in question was CD4+ or CD8+ T cells sorted from blood, obtained in a trial of the OX40 agonist ivuxolimab. The chain is built from TRBV7-8 and TRBJ2-1; TRBD2 matches 8 bases. The sequence was collected from an adult with an advanced solid tumor such as melanoma, head and neck, liver or kidney cancer. CDR3 in DNA: TGTGCCAGCAGCCCGCGACTAGCGCGTACGAATGAGCAGTTCTTC. Encoded protein: CASSPRLARTNEQFF.